In this sample, the clone carrying this TCR beta chain turned up a few times. Its antigen is not identified. The V end was cut by 1 base, the J end by 2 bases, with 9 bases between. The germline V gene encodes CDR1 SGHVS and CDR2 FQNEAQ. This CDR3 has 15 amino acids. This sample was taken from a study of cytomegalovirus exposure and HLA in healthy donors. The study's findings and limits: Follow-up analysis later connected one missense variant in DCLRE1C with trimming of TCR beta V- and J-genes.

The study ran its PCR with 60 Vbeta and 13 Jbeta primers. TCRdb's table, derived via immunoSEQ multiplex PCR, lists solely in-frame clones and lacks some. The sample records roughly 69,000 clones, more than 60% being singletons. This clonotype was obtained from a male donor in good health and CMV-seropositive. Material: PBMCs. The chain has TRBV7-8 and TRBJ1-3, with D hard to call. DNA for the CDR3: TGTGCCAGCAGCTTAGTCTATAGTACTGGAAACACCATATATTTT. This codes for CASSLVYSTGNTIYF.